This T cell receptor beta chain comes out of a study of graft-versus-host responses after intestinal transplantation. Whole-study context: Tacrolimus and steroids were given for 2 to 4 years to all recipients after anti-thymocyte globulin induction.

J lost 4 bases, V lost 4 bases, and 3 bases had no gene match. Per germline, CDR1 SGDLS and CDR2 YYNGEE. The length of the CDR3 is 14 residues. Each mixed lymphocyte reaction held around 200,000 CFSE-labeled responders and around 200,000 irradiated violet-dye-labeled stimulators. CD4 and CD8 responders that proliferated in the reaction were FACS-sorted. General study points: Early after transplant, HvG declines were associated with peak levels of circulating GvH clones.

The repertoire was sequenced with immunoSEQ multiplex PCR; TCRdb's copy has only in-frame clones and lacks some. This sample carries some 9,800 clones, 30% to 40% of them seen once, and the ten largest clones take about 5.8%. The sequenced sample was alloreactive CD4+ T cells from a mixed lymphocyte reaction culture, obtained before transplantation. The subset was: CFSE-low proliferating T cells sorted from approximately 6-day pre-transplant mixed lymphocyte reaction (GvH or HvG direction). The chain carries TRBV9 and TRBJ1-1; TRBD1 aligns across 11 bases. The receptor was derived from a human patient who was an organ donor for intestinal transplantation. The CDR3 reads CASSPGQGGTEAFF. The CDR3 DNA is TGTGCCAGCAGCCCGGGACAGGGGGGCACTGAAGCTTTCTTT.